A single sample gave rise to the 3 T cell receptor beta chains below, sequenced in a study of T-cell reconstitution after alpha-beta-depleted transplantation in children. A library of TCRbeta sequences, prepared with unique molecular identifiers, was generated. TCRdb reprocessed the PCR reads via MiXCR and lists one record per CDR3 protein. There are 500,000 to 600,000 distinct CDR3 sequences in the sample; 27% occur only once, and just over 35% lies in the top ten. Sequenced here: PBMCs, sampled before TCRalphabeta/CD19-depleted stem cell transplant. The origin of the receptors is a boy in the first two years of life with Wiskott-Aldrich syndrome, due to receive a stem cell transplant.

This chain connects TRBV12-3 or TRBV12-4 to TRBJ1-1; TRBD1 is a possible D gene (5 bases). Trimming shortened V by 10 bases and J by 0 bases, and 15 bases separated the two germline ends. The CDR3 totals 14 residues. The DNA for the CDR3 is TGTGCCACCTCCCCCGGGACGGTGAACACTGAAGCTTTCTTT. As protein: CATSPGTVNTEAFF.

This chain links TRBV18 with TRBJ2-4; D is perhaps TRBD1 (6 bases). Germline assignment: CDR1 KGHSH and CDR2 LQKENI. CDR3 size: 13 residues. The V end lost 6 bases, the J end lost 4 bases, and 10 bases lay between the germline ends. The CDR3 DNA follows: TGTGCCAGCTCCCCAGGACAGAAAAACATTCAGTACTTC. Its protein is CASSPGQKNIQYF.

This chain uses TRBV5-1 with TRBJ2-1, with a possible D match to TRBD2 (6 bases). The length of the CDR3 is 14 residues. From germline, CDR1 is SGHRS and CDR2 YFSETQ. V lost 4 bases to trimming and J lost 12 bases, with 20 bases between them. In DNA form, the CDR3 reads TGCGCCAGCAGCCCCCGGAGGGAGGTATGGGTGCAGTTCTTC. Its protein is CASSPRREVWVQFF.